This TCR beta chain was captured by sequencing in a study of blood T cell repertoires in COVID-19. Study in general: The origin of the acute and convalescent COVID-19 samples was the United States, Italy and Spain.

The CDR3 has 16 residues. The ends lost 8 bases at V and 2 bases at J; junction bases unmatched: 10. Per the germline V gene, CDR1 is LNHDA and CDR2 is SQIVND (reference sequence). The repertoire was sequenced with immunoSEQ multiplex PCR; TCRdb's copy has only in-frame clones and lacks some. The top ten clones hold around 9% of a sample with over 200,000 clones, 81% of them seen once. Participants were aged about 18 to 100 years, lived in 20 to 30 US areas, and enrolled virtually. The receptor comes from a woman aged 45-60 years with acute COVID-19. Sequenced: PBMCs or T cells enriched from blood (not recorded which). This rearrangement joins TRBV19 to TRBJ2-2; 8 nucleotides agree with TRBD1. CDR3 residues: CASRTQGAPNTGELFF. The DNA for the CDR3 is TGTGCCAGTCGAACTCAGGGGGCGCCTAACACCGGGGAGCTGTTTTTT.